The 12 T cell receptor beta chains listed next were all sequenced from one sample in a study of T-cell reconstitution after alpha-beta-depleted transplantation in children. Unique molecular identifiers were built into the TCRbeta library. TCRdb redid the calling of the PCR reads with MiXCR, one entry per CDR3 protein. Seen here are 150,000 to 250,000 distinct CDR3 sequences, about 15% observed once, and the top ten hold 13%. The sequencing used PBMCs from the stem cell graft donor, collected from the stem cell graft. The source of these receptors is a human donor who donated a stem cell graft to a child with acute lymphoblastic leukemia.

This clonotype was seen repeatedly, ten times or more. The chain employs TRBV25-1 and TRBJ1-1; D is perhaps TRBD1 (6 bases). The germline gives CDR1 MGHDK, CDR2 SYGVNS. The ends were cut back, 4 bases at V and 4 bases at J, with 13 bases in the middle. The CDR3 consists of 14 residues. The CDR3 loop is CASSGGARSTEAFF. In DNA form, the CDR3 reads TGTGCCAGCAGTGGGGGGGCGAGGAGCACTGAAGCTTTCTTT.

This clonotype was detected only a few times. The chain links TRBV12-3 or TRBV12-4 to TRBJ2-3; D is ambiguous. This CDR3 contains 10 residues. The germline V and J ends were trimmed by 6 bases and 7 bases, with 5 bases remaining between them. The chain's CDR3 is CASSVNTQYF. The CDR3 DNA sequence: TGTGCCAGCAGCGTAAATACGCAGTATTTT.

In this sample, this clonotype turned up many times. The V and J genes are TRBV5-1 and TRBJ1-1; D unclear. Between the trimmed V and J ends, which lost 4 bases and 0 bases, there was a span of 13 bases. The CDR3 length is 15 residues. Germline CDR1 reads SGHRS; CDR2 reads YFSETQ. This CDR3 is CASSHGEWVNTEAFF. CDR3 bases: TGCGCCAGCAGCCATGGAGAGTGGGTGAACACTGAAGCTTTCTTT.

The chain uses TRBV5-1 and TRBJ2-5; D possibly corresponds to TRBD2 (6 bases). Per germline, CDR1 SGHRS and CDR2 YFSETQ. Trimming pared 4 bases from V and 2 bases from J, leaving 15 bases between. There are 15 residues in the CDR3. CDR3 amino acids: CASSTNSGTQETQYF. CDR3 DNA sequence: TGCGCCAGCAGCACAAATAGCGGAACTCAAGAGACCCAGTACTTC. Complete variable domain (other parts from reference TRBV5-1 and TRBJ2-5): KAGVTQTPRYLIKTRGQQVTLSCSPISGHRSVSWYQQTPGQGLQFLFEYFSETQRNKGNFPGRFSGRQFSNSRSEMNVSTLELGDSALYLCASSTNSGTQETQYFGPGTRLLVL.

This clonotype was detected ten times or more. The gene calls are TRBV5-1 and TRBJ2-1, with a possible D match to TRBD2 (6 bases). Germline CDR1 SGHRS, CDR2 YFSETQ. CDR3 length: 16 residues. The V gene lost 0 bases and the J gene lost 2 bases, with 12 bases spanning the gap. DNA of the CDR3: TGCGCCAGCAGCTTGGACGGCGGGAACCCCTACAATGAGCAGTTCTTC. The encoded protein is CASSLDGGNPYNEQFF.

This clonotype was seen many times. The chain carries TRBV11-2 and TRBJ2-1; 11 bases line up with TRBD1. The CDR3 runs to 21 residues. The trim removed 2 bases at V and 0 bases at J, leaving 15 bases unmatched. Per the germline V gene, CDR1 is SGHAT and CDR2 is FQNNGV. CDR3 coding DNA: TGTGCCAGCAGCTTACGGACAGGGGGCGCAGGGCGGGAGAGCTCCTACAATGAGCAGTTCTTC. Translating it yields CASSLRTGGAGRESSYNEQFF.

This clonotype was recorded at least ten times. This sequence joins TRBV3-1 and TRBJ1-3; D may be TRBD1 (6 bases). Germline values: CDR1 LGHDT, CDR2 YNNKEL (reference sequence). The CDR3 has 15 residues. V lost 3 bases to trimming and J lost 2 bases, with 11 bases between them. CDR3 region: CASSQMAGAGNTIYF. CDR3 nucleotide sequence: TGTGCCAGCAGCCAGATGGCAGGGGCTGGAAACACCATATATTTT.

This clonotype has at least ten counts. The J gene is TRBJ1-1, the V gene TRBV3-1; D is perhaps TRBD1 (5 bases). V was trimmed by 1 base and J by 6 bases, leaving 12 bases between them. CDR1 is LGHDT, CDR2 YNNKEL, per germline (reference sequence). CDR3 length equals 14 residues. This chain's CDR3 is CASSQGFGQPEAFF. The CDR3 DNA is TGTGCCAGCAGCCAAGGTTTTGGACAACCTGAAGCTTTCTTT.

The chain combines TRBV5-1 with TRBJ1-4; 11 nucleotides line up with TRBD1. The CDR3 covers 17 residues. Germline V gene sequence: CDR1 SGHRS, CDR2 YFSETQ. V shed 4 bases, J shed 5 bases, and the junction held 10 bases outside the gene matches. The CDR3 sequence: CASSHGQGAKENEKLFF. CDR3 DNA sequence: TGCGCCAGCAGCCACGGACAGGGGGCTAAGGAGAATGAAAAACTGTTTTTT.

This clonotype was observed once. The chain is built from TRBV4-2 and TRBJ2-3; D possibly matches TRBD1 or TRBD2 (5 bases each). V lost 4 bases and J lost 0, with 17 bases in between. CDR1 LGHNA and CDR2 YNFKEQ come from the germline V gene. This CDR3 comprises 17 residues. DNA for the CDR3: TGTGCCAGCAGCCCTGCCGGGACGTACGTGAGCACAGATACGCAGTATTTT. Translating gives CASSPAGTYVSTDTQYF.

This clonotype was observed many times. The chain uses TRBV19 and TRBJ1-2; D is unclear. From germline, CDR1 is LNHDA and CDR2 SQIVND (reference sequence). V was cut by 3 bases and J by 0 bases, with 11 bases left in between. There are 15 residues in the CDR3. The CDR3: CASSISPAANYGYTF. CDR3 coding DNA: TGTGCCAGTAGTATTAGCCCGGCGGCTAACTATGGCTACACCTTC. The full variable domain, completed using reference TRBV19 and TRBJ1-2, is DGGITQSPKYLFRKEGQNVTLSCEQNLNHDAMYWYRQDPGQGLRLIYYSQIVNDFQKGDIAEGYSVSREKKESFPLTVTSAQKNPTAFYLCASSISPAANYGYTFGSGTRLTVV.

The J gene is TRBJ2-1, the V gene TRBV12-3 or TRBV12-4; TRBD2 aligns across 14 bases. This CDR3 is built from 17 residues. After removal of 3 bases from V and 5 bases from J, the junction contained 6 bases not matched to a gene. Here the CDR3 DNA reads TGTGCCAGCAGTTTCCGGACTAGCGGGAGGCTAAACAATGAGCAGTTCTTC. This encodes CASSFRTSGRLNNEQFF.